Shown below are 15 T cell receptor beta chains from a single sample sequenced in a study of PD-1 blockade in classical Hodgkin lymphoma. All patients relapsed after autologous stem cell transplantation, and brentuximab vedotin exposure varied. Sequenced by immunoSEQ multiplex PCR; TCRdb stores in-frame clones only, minus some. The sample has over 15,000 clones, 82% seen once. The sample was peripheral blood mononuclear cells (PBMCs), taken before the second cycle of nivolumab. These receptors were collected from a human donor with classical Hodgkin lymphoma.

This clone occurred once. V gene TRBV6-5 combines with J gene TRBJ1-2, with D perhaps matching TRBD1 (5 bases). The CDR3 covers 14 residues. Between the trimmed V and J ends, which lost 6 bases and 8 bases, there was a span of 19 bases. CDR1 MNHEY and CDR2 SVGAGI come from the germline V gene. The CDR3 loop reads CASSPIRAGGGYTF. The CDR3 nucleotides read TGTGCCAGCAGCCCGATCAGGGCAGGAGGCGGCTACACCTTC.

V gene TRBV2 combines with J gene TRBJ2-3; tentative D call: TRBD2 (7 bases). V was clipped by 8 bases and J by 2 bases, with 14 bases between them. The V gene's germline CDR1 is SNHLY and CDR2 FYNNEI. CDR3 length: 14 amino acids. This CDR3 is CASAGASATDTQYF. The CDR3 nucleotides read TGTGCCAGCGCGGGGGCCTCTGCCACAGATACGCAGTATTTT.

V is TRBV7-9 and J is TRBJ2-1; no definite D call. Germline CDR1 and CDR2: SEHNR and FQNEAQ (reference sequence). The V end lost 2 bases, the J end lost 5 bases, and 7 bases lay between the germline ends. The CDR3 totals 13 residues. CDR3 protein: CASSLSKNNEQFF. CDR3 DNA: TGTGCCAGCAGCTTAAGTAAGAACAATGAGCAGTTCTTC.

The V gene is TRBV28, the J gene TRBJ2-3, with D unresolved. CDR1 MDHEN and CDR2 SYDVKM come from the germline V gene. V lost 8 bases and J lost 3, with 9 bases in between. CDR3 length: 12 residues. The CDR3 nucleotides are TGTGCCAGCGTTACGCAGACAGATACGCAGTATTTT. Protein product: CASVTQTDTQYF.

Comment on this clone: The identical CDR3 is also encoded by other nucleotide sequences in the sample. The chain uses TRBV27 and TRBJ1-2; D possibly corresponds to TRBD1 (5 bases). The germline V and J ends were trimmed by 4 bases and 3 bases, with 12 bases remaining between them. The CDR3 loop spans 14 amino acids. Germline V gives CDR1 MNHEY, CDR2 SMNVEV (reference sequence). CDR3 sequence: CASSWDSGDYGYTF. CDR3 sequence (DNA): TGTGCCAGCAGTTGGGATTCGGGGGACTATGGCTACACCTTC.

V and J are TRBV11-2 and TRBJ2-7, with D unclear. The CDR3 has 11 residues. V was clipped by 5 bases and J by 4 bases, with 6 bases between them. In germline, CDR1 is SGHAT, CDR2 FQNNGV. CDR3 in amino acids: CASSEAYEQYF. The CDR3 nucleotides are TGTGCCAGCAGCGAGGCGTACGAGCAGTACTTC.

The chain recombines TRBV5-4 with TRBJ1-1; 10 bases fit TRBD1. V was clipped by 4 bases and J by 5 bases; unmatched bases: 17. This CDR3 is built from 18 residues. Germline lookup yields CDR1 SGHNT and CDR2 YYREEE (reference sequence). CDR3 loop: CASSTGGGTGARGTEAFF. The CDR3 region has the DNA TGTGCCAGCAGCACGGGGGGCGGGACAGGGGCGCGGGGAACTGAAGCTTTCTTT. Full variable domain (rest looked up from reference TRBV5-4 and TRBJ1-1): ETGVTQSPTHLIKTRGQQVTLRCSSQSGHNTVSWYQQALGQGPQFIFQYYREEENGRGNFPPRFSGLQFPNYSSELNVNALELDDSALYLCASSTGGGTGARGTEAFFGQGTRLTVV.

The V call is TRBV4-3, the J call TRBJ1-6; D not certain. The germline V gene encodes CDR1 LGHNA and CDR2 YSLEER. V was trimmed by 4 bases and J by 0 bases, leaving 7 bases between them. This CDR3 is built from 15 residues. The CDR3 protein is CASSPESSYNSPLHF. CDR3 in DNA: TGCGCCAGCAGCCCCGAGAGCTCCTATAATTCACCCCTCCACTTT.

This clone appeared once. The chain is built from TRBV13 and TRBJ2-3, with D maybe TRBD2 (6 bases). CDR1 is PRHDT, CDR2 FYEKMQ, per germline (reference sequence). Deletions cut 4 bases from V and 10 bases from J, with 12 bases between. There are 12 residues in the CDR3. This CDR3 reads CASSSSGPAQYF. The CDR3 DNA follows: TGTGCCAGCAGCTCCAGCGGGCCGGCGCAGTATTTT.

Regarding this clone: The identical CDR3 is also encoded by other nucleotide sequences in the sample. The chain recombines TRBV4-1 with TRBJ1-5, with D possibly being TRBD1 (5 bases). The CDR3 consists of 15 residues. The germline V gene encodes CDR1 MGHRA and CDR2 YSYEKL. Deletions cut 0 bases from V and 4 bases from J, with 10 bases between. This CDR3 is CASSQDQGSNQPQHF. The CDR3 DNA reads as TGCGCCAGCAGCCAAGATCAGGGATCAAATCAGCCCCAGCATTTT.

This clone appeared a single time. V gene TRBV11-2 combines with J gene TRBJ2-5, with 12 bases aligning to TRBD2. This CDR3 has 16 residues. The V gene end was trimmed by 6 bases and the J gene end by 5 bases; junction bases not matched to a gene: 10. CDR1 SGHAT and CDR2 FQNNGV come from the germline V gene. CDR3 coding DNA: TGTGCCAGCAGTATGGCCACTAGCGGGGGGTTGGAGACCCAGTACTTC. Translation gives CASSMATSGGLETQYF. The whole variable domain, remainder taken from reference TRBV11-2 and TRBJ2-5, is EAGVAQSPRYKIIEKRQSVAFWCNPISGHATLYWYQQILGQGPKLLIQFQNNGVVDDSQLPKDRFSAERLKGVDSTLKIQPAKLEDSAVYLCASSMATSGGLETQYFGPGTRLLVL.

The CDR3 sequence: CASSPGQGNQPQHF. Written as DNA, the CDR3 is TGTGCCAGCAGCCCGGGACAGGGAAATCAGCCCCAGCATTTT. This chain uses TRBV13 with TRBJ1-5; TRBD1 aligns across 9 bases. Germline V gives CDR1 PRHDT, CDR2 FYEKMQ (reference sequence). The CDR3 is made up of 14 amino acids. J was trimmed by 4 bases and V by 5 bases; bases with no gene match: 3.

The J gene is TRBJ2-1, the V gene TRBV6-4, with a possible D match to TRBD1 (6 bases). Germline CDR1 and CDR2: MRHNA and SNTAGT. V was cut by 5 bases and J by 6 bases, with 11 bases left in between. The CDR3 runs to 13 residues. The CDR3: CASSPGTSNEQFF. In nucleotides, the CDR3 is TGTGCCAGCAGTCCCGGGACATCCAATGAGCAGTTCTTC.

The rearrangement links TRBV5-1 to TRBJ1-2; possibly TRBD1 for D (5 bases). Germline V lookup: CDR1 SGHRS, CDR2 YFSETQ. The CDR3 is 15 amino acids. V shed 0 bases and J shed 3 bases, with 12 bases lying between them. In nucleotides, the CDR3 is TGCGCCAGCAGCTTGGATTTGATGGGGGACTATGGCTACACCTTC. Translating it yields CASSLDLMGDYGYTF.

This clone was seen a single time. The CDR3 coding sequence is TGTGCCAGCAGCAAAAAGTCGTTCCAGTCGAAAAACGAGCAGTACTTC. As protein: CASSKKSFQSKNEQYF. The chain uses TRBV21-1 and TRBJ2-7; no check of the table's D call, TRBD1, against the DNA was made. TRBV21-1 is designated a pseudogene. There are 16 residues in the CDR3.